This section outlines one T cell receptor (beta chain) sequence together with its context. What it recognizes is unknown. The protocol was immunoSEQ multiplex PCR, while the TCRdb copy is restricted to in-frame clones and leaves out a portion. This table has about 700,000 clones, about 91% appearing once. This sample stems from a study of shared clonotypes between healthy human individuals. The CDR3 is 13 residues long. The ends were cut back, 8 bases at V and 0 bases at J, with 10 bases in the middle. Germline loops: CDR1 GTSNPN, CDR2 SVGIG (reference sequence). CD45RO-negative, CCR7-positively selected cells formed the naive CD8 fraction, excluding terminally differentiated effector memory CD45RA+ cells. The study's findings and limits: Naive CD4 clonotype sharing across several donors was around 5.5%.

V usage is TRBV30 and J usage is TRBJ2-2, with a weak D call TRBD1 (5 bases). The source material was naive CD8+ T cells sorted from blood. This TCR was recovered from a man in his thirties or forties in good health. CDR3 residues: CARETANTGELFF. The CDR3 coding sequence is TGTGCCCGAGAGACAGCGAACACCGGGGAGCTGTTTTTT.